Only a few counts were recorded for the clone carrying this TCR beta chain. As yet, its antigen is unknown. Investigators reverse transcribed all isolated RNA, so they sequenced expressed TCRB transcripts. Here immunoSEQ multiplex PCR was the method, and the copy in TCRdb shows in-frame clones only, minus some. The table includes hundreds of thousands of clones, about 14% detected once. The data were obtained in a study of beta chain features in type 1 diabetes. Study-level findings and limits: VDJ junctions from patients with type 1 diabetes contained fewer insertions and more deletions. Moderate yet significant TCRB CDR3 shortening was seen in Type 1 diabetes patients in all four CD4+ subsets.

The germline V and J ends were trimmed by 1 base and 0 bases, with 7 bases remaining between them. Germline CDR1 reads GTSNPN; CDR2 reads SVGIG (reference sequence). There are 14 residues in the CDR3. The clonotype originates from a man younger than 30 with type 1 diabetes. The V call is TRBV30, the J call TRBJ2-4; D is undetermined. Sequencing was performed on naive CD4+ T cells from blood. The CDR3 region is CAWSGDLAKNIQYF. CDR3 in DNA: TGTGCCTGGAGTGGTGACTTAGCCAAAAACATTCAGTACTTC.